This passage covers 7 T cell receptor beta chains from one sample sequenced in a study of cytomegalovirus exposure and HLA in healthy donors. 60 Vbeta and 13 Jbeta primers were used in PCR. Some clones are missing from TCRdb's copy, which holds only in-frame ones; the method was immunoSEQ multiplex PCR. The sample has around 180,000 clones; about 85% are singletons. Sequencing was performed on PBMCs. Every receptor here comes from a boy between 2 and 15 years old in good health and CMV-seronegative.

V usage is TRBV29-1 and J usage is TRBJ1-1; D may be TRBD1 (6 bases). V gave up 1 base and J gave up 1 base, with 13 bases separating them. Germline CDR1 SQVTM, CDR2 ANQGSEA. The CDR3 has 15 amino acids. The CDR3 protein is CSVEVGPRGNTEAFF. CDR3 bases: TGCAGCGTTGAAGTAGGTCCCAGGGGGAACACTGAAGCTTTCTTT.

The rearrangement links TRBV27 to TRBJ1-6, with D possibly matching TRBD1 (5 bases). The CDR3 covers 14 residues. V shed 3 bases and J shed 10 bases, with 13 bases lying between them. Germline V CDR1 and CDR2: MNHEY, SMNVEV (reference sequence). CDR3 in amino acids: CASSLGGGESPLHF. Here the CDR3 DNA reads TGTGCCAGCAGTTTGGGGGGAGGTGAATCACCCCTCCACTTT.

This clone was recorded only once. The V call is TRBV7-6, the J call TRBJ2-1; 8 bases fit TRBD2. V trimming: 1 base; J trimming: 7 bases; junction bases outside the gene matches: 3. The CDR3 consists of 14 residues. CDR1 and CDR2 (germline): SGHVS, FNYEAQ. CDR3 region: CASSLGASGNEQFF. The CDR3 DNA reads TGTGCCAGCAGCTTAGGCGCTAGCGGGAATGAGCAGTTCTTC.

The chain is built from TRBV7-6 and TRBJ1-2, with TRBD1 as a possible D gene (6 bases). V lost 10 bases to trimming and J lost 2 bases, with 20 bases between them. Per germline, CDR1 SGHVS and CDR2 FNYEAQ. The CDR3 consists of 15 residues. CDR3 in amino acids: CATAGRGARNYGYTF. CDR3 DNA sequence: TGTGCCACAGCTGGACGGGGGGCGAGAAACTATGGCTACACCTTC. The whole variable domain, filled in from reference TRBV7-6 and TRBJ1-2, reads GAGVSQSPRYKVTKRGQDVALRCDPISGHVSLYWYRQALGQGPEFLTYFNYEAQQDKSGLPNDRFSAERPEGSISTLTIQRTEQRDSAMYRCATAGRGARNYGYTFGSGTRLTVV.

This chain connects TRBV7-6 to TRBJ2-2; 8 nucleotides agree with TRBD1. Germline trimming cut 5 bases from V and 4 bases from J; bases unmatched to any gene: 12. CDR3 length equals 17 residues. Germline CDR1 reads SGHVS; CDR2 reads FNYEAQ. In nucleotides, the CDR3 is TGTGCCAGCAGCCCATCTCCCCCAGGGGGCGGCACCGGGGAGCTGTTTTTT. As protein: CASSPSPPGGGTGELFF.

J is TRBJ2-4 and V is TRBV7-2; no definite D call. With 5 bases removed from V and 8 bases from J, the gap between germline ends came to 13 bases. Germline CDR1 reads SGHTA; CDR2 reads FQGNSA. CDR3 size: 13 residues. CDR3 sequence: CASSPERRDIQYF. DNA of the CDR3: TGTGCCAGCAGCCCCGAACGCCGCGACATTCAGTACTTC.

The chain joins TRBV7-9 to TRBJ2-6, with D perhaps matching TRBD2 (5 bases). Germline V gene sequence: CDR1 SEHNR, CDR2 FQNEAQ (reference sequence). The CDR3 has 14 amino acids. V was cut by 9 bases and J by 0 bases, with 9 bases left in between. This CDR3 is CASLDFSGANVLTF. CDR3 nucleotide sequence: TGTGCCAGTCTGGACTTCTCTGGGGCCAACGTCCTGACTTTC.